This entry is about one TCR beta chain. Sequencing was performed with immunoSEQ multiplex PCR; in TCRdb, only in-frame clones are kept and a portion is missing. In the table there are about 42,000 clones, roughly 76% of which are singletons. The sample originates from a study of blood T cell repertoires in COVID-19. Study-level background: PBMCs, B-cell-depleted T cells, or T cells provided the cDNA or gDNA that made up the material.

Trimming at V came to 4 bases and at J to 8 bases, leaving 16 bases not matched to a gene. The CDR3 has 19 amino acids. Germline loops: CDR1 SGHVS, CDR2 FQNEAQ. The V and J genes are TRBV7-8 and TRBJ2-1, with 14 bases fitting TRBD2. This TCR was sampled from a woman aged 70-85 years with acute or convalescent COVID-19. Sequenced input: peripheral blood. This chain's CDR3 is CASSSRTGGTSGSTDEQFF. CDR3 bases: TGTGCCAGCAGCTCCCGGACAGGGGGGACTAGCGGGAGTACCGATGAGCAGTTCTTC.